The clone carrying this T cell receptor (beta chain) occurred many times. What it binds is unknown. It was uncontrolled infection, other autoimmune disease, pregnancy or lactation that excluded patients. CDR3 size: 15 residues. V was cut by 5 bases and J by 2 bases, with 13 bases left in between. The germline gives CDR1 SGHVS, CDR2 FQNEAQ. The sample belongs to a study of T cells in Graves' hyperthyroidism and ophthalmopathy. Points from the study as a whole: Ophthalmopathy onset followed model prediction by a median approximately 5.9 months. Most clonotypes expanded in thyroid above 0.001 were likewise present in blood. The authors' 13 V-J model separated ophthalmopathy from stable hyperthyroidism.

Amplified TCR beta CDR3 regions came from RNA transcripts. TCR CDR3 regions were first amplified by RT-PCR with HTBI primers. TCRdb passed the multiplex PCR reads through MiXCR, listing each CDR3 protein once. The sample has roughly 300,000 distinct CDR3 sequences; around 23% are singletons. The TCR was taken from a woman aged 45-60 years with Graves' hyperthyroidism. Input material: blood. The chain couples TRBV7-8 to TRBJ2-1; a weak D match, TRBD1 (6 bases). The CDR3 protein is CASSPRTAAYNEQFF. In DNA form, the CDR3 reads TGTGCCAGCAGCCCCCGGACAGCAGCCTACAATGAGCAGTTCTTC.